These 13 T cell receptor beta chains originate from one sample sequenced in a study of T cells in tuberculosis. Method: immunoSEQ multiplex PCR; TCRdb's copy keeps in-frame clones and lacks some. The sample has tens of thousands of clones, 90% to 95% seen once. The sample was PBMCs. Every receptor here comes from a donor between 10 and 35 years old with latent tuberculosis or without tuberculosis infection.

Written as DNA, the CDR3 is TGTGCCAGCAGCTTATCAGGGCTCAAGAACGAGCAGTACTTC. Its protein product is CASSLSGLKNEQYF. The chain combines TRBV11-2 with TRBJ2-7; D perhaps matches TRBD1 (5 bases). The V end was cut by 2 bases, the J end by 5 bases, with 13 bases between. CDR1 SGHAT and CDR2 FQNNGV come from the germline V gene. The CDR3 loop spans 14 amino acids.

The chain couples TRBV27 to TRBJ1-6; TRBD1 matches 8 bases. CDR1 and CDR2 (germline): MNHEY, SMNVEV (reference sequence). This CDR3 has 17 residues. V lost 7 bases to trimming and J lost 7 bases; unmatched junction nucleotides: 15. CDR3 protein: CASIRTFTGGTNSPLHF. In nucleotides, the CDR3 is TGTGCCAGCATTAGAACCTTTACAGGGGGGACCAATTCACCCCTCCACTTT.

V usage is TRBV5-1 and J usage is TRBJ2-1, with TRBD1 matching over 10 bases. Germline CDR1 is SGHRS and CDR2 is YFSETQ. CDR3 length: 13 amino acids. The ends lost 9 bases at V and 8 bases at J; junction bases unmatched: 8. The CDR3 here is CATFRDRGDEQFF. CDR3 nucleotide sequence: TGCGCCACCTTCCGGGACAGGGGCGATGAGCAGTTCTTC.

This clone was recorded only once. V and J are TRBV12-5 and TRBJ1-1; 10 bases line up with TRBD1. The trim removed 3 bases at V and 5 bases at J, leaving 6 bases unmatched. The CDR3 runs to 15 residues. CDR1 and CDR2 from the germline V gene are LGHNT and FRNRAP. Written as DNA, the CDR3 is TGTGCTAGTGGTTTTTCCGGGACAGGGGTAACTGAAGCTTTCTTT. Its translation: CASGFSGTGVTEAFF.

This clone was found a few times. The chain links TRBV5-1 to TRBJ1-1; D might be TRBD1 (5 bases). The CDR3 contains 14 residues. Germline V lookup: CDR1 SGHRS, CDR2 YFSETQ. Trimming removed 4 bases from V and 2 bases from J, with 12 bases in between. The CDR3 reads CASSKTDSNTEAFF. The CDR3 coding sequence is TGCGCCAGCAGCAAGACAGATAGTAACACTGAAGCTTTCTTT. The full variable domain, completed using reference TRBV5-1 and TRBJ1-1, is KAGVTQTPRYLIKTRGQQVTLSCSPISGHRSVSWYQQTPGQGLQFLFEYFSETQRNKGNFPGRFSGRQFSNSRSEMNVSTLELGDSALYLCASSKTDSNTEAFFGQGTRLTVV.

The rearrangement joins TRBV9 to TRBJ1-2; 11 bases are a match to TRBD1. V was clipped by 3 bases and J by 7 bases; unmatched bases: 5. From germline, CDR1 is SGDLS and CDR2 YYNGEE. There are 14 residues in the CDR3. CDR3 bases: TGTGCCAGCAGCGCCGGACAGGGGGCGAGTGGCTACACCTTC. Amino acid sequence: CASSAGQGASGYTF.

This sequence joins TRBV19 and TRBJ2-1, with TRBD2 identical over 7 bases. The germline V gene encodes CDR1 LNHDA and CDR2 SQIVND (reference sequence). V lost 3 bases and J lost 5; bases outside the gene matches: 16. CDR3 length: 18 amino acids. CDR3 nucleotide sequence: TGTGCCAGTAGTATCGGGCAGGGCTGGAGCGGGATCCACAATGAGCAGTTCTTC. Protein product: CASSIGQGWSGIHNEQFF.

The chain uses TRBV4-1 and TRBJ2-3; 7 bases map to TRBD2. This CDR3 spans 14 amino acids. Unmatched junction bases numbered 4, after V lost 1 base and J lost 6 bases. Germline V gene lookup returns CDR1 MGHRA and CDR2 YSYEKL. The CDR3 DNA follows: TGCGCCAGCAGCCAAGGAACTAGCGCCGATACGCAGTATTTT. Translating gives CASSQGTSADTQYF.

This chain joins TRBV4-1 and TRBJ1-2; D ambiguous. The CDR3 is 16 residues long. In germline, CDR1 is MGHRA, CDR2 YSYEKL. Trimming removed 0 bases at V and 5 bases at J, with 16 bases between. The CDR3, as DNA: TGCGCCAGCAGCCAAGATCGGGATGTGGGGTATTATGGCTACACCTTC. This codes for CASSQDRDVGYYGYTF.

The CDR3 spells CASSILQGREGGYTF. The CDR3 region has the DNA TGTGCCAGTAGTATCCTACAGGGGCGGGAAGGTGGCTACACCTTC. The chain recombines TRBV19 with TRBJ1-2; TRBD1 agrees at 7 bases. CDR3 length: 15 residues. After removal of 3 bases from V and 7 bases from J, the junction contained 11 bases not matched to a gene. The germline V gene has CDR1 LNHDA and CDR2 SQIVND (reference sequence).

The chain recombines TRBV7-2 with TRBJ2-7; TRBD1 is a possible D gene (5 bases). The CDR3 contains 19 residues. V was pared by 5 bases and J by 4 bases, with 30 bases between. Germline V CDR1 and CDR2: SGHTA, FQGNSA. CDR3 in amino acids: CASSLIRGFRTSLSYEQYF. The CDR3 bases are TGTGCCAGCAGCCTTATTAGGGGATTTCGGACCTCGTTATCTTACGAGCAGTACTTC.

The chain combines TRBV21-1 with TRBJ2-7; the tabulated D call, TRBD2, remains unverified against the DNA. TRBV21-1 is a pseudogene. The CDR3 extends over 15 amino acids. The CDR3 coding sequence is TGTGCCAGCAGGAGGGCTAGCGGTCCAGCGGGAGAGCAGTACTTC. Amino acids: CASRRASGPAGEQYF.

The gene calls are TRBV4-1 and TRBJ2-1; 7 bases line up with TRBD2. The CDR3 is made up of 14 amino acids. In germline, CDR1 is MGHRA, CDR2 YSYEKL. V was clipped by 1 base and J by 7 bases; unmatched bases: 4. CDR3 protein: CASSQAGGRNEQFF. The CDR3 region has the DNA TGCGCCAGCAGCCAAGCGGGGGGACGGAATGAGCAGTTCTTC.